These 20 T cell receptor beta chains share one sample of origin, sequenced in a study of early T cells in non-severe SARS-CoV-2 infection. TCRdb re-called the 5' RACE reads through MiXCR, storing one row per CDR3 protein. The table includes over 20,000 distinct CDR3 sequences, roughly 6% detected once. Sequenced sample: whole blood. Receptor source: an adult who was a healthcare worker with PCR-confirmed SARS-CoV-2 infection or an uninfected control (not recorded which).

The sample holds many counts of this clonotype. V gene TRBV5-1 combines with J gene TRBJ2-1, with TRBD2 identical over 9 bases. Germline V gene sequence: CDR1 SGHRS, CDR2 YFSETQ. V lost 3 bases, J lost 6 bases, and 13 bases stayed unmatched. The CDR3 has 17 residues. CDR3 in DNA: TGCGCCAGCAGCTCGAGCACTTTAGCGGGGGTCTCCAATGAGCAGTTCTTC. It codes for CASSSSTLAGVSNEQFF.

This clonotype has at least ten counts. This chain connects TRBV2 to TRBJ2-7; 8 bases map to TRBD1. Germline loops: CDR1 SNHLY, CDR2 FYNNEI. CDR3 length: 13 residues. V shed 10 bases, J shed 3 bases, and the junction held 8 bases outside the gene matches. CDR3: CATQGTGFYEQYF. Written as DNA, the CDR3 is TGTGCCACCCAAGGGACAGGATTCTACGAGCAGTACTTC.

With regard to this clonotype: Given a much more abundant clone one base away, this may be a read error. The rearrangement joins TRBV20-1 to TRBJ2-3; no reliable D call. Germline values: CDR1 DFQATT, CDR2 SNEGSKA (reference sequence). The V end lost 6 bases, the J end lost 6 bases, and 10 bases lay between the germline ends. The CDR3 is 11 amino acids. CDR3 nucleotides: TGCAGTGCCACTCCCTCGGATACGCAGTATTTT. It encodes CSATPSDTQYF.

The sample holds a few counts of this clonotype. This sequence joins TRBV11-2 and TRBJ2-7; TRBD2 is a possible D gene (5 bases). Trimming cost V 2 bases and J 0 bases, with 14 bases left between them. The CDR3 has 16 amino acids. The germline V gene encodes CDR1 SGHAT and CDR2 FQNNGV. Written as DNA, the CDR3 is TGTGCCAGCAGCTTAATTTCAACGGGGAGCTCCTACGAGCAGTACTTC. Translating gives CASSLISTGSSYEQYF.

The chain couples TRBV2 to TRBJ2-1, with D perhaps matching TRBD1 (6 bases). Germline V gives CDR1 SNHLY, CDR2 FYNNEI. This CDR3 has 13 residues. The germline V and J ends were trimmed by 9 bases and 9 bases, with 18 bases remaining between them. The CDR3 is CASRQANVGEQFF. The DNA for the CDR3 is TGTGCCAGTCGACAGGCAAACGTAGGTGAGCAGTTCTTC.

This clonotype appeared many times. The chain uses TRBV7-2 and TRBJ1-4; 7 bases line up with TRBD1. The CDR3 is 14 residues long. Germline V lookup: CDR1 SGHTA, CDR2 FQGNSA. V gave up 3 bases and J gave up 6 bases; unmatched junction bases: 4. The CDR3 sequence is CASSFRDSYEKLFF. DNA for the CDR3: TGTGCCAGCAGCTTTCGGGACAGCTATGAAAAACTGTTTTTT.

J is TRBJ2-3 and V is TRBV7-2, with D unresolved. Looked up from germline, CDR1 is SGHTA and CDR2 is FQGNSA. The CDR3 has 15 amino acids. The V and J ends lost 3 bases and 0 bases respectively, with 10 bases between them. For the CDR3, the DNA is TGTGCCAGCAGCTTTTGGAGACATAGCACAGATACGCAGTATTTT. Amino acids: CASSFWRHSTDTQYF.

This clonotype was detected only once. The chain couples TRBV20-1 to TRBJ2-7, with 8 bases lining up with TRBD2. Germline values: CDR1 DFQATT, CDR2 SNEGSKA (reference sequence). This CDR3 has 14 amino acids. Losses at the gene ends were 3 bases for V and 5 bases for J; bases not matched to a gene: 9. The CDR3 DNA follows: TGCAGTGCTAGGACGGGACTAGGAGGTAACGAGCAGTACTTC. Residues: CSARTGLGGNEQYF.

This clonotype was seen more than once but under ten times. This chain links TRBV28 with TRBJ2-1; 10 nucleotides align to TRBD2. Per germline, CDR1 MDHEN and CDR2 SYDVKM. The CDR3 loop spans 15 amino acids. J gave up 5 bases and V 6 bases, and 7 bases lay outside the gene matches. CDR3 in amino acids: CASSPATSGDNEQFF. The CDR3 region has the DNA TGTGCCAGCAGCCCAGCCACTAGCGGGGACAATGAGCAGTTCTTC. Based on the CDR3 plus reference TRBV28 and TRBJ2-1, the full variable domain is DVKVTQSSRYLVKRTGEKVFLECVQDMDHENMFWYRQDPGLGLRLIYFSYDVKMKEKGDIPEGYSVSREKKERFSLILESASTNQTSMYLCASSPATSGDNEQFFGPGTRLTVL.

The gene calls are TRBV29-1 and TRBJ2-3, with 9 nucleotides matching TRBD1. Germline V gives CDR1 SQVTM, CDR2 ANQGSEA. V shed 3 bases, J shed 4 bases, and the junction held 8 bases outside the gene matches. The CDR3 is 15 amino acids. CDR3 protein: CSVDPRGTGSDTQYF. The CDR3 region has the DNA TGCAGCGTTGACCCGCGAGGGACAGGGTCAGATACGCAGTATTTT.

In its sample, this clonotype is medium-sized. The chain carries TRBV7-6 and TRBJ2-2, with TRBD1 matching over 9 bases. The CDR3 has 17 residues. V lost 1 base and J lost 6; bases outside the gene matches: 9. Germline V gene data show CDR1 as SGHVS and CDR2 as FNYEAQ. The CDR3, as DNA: TGTGCCAGCAGCTTAGGTTCGGGACAGGGTCCTGCCGGGGAGCTGTTTTTT. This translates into CASSLGSGQGPAGELFF.

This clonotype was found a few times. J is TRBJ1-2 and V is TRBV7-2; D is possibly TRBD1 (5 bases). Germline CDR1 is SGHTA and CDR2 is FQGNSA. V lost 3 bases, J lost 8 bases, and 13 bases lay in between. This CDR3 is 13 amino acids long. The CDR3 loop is CASSFVQGMGYTF. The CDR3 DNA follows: TGTGCCAGCAGCTTTGTTCAGGGAATGGGCTACACCTTC.

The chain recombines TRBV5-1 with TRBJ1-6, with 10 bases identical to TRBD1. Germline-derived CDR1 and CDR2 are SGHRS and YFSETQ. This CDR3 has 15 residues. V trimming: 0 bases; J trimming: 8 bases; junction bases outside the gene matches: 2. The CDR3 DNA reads TGCGCCAGCAGCTTGGGAGGGACAGGGGATTCACCCCTCCACTTT. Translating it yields CASSLGGTGDSPLHF.

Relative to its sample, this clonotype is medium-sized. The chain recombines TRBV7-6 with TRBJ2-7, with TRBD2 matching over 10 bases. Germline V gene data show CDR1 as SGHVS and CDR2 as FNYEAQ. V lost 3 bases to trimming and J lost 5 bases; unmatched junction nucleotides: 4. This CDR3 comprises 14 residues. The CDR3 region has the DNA TGTGCCAGCAGCTTTTCTAGCGGGGGAGACGAGCAGTACTTC. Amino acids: CASSFSSGGDEQYF.

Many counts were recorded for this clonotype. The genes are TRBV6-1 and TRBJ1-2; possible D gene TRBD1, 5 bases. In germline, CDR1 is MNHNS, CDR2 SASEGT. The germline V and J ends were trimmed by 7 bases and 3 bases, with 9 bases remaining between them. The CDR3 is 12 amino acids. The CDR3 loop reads CASITGYYGYTF. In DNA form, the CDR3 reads TGTGCCAGCATTACAGGATACTATGGCTACACCTTC.

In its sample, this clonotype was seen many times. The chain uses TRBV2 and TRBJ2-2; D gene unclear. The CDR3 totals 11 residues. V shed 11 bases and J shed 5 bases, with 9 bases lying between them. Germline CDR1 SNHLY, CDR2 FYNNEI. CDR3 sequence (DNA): TGTGCCTGCTTGTGGACCGGGGAGCTGTTTTTT. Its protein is CACLWTGELFF.

This CDR3 reads CASSSSRSSPLHF. The CDR3 DNA is TGTGCCAGCTCATCATCGCGCAGTTCACCCCTCCACTTT. The gene calls are TRBV18 and TRBJ1-6, with D unresolved. The CDR3 covers 13 residues. Trimming shortened V by 5 bases and J by 9 bases, and 11 bases separated the two germline ends. The germline V gene has CDR1 KGHSH and CDR2 LQKENI.

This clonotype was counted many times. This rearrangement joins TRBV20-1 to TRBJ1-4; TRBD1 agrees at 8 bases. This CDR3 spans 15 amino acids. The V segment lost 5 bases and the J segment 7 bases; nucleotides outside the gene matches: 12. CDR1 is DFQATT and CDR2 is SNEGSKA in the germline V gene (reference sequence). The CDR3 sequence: CSAGIYRGSGEKLFF. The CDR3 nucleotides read TGCAGTGCTGGAATTTACAGGGGGTCGGGTGAAAAACTGTTTTTT.

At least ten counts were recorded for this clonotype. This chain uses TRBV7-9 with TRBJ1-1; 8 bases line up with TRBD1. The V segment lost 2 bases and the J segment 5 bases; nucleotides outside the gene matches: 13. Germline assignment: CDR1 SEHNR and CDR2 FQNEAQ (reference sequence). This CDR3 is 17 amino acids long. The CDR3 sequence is CASSLIFGTGGKTEAFF. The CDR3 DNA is TGTGCCAGCAGCTTAATCTTTGGTACAGGGGGTAAGACTGAAGCTTTCTTT.

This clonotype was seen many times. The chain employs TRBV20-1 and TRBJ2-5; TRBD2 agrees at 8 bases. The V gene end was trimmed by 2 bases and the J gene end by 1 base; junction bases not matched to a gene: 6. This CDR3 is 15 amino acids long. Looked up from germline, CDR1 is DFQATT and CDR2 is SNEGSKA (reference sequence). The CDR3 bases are TGCAGTGCTAGATCCCCCGGGACTAGCCAAGAGACCCAGTACTTC. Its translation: CSARSPGTSQETQYF.